This passage covers 17 T cell receptor beta chains from one sample sequenced in a study of T cell repertoires in cytomegalovirus infection. TCRdb itself ran the reads through MiXCR, one entry per CDR3 protein. This table has roughly 630,000 distinct CDR3 sequences, approximately 24% appearing once. The source material was CD8+ T cells from PBMCs. All receptors derive from a human donor in good health (CMV status not recorded). Some clones in this sample may be carry-over from other donors' samples.

This clonotype has at least ten counts. V and J are TRBV7-6 and TRBJ2-1, with unresolved D. CDR3 length equals 14 residues. Germline-derived CDR1 and CDR2 are SGHVS and FNYEAQ. Trimming pared 5 bases from V and 9 bases from J, leaving 17 bases between. CDR3 sequence reads: CASSPLFSAREQFF. The CDR3 DNA reads TGTGCCAGCAGCCCTTTGTTTTCCGCGCGTGAGCAGTTCTTC. The full variable domain, completed using reference TRBV7-6 and TRBJ2-1, is GAGVSQSPRYKVTKRGQDVALRCDPISGHVSLYWYRQALGQGPEFLTYFNYEAQQDKSGLPNDRFSAERPEGSISTLTIQRTEQRDSAMYRCASSPLFSAREQFFGPGTRLTVL.

There are many counts of this clonotype. The rearrangement uses TRBV6-6 and TRBJ2-5; TRBD2 is a possible D gene (5 bases). Germline CDR1 and CDR2: MNHNY and SVGAGI (reference sequence). V was shortened by 2 bases and J by 2 bases, with 9 bases between the two germline ends. The length of the CDR3 is 14 residues. CDR3: CASSYISGQETQYF. The CDR3 region has the DNA TGTGCCAGCAGTTACATCAGCGGTCAAGAGACCCAGTACTTC.

This sequence joins TRBV19 and TRBJ2-2; D might be TRBD1 (5 bases). Germline values: CDR1 LNHDA, CDR2 SQIVND (reference sequence). This CDR3 spans 14 amino acids. V lost 6 bases and J 4 bases, leaving 12 bases between the germline ends. CDR3 region: CASRHRTLTGELFF. As DNA, the CDR3 is TGTGCCAGTAGACACAGGACGCTCACCGGGGAGCTGTTTTTT.

CDR3: CSGASNYGYTF. The CDR3 DNA follows: TGCAGCGGTGCTAGTAACTATGGCTACACCTTC. The rearrangement joins TRBV29-1 to TRBJ1-2; D not resolved. This CDR3 is 11 amino acids long. Germline lookup yields CDR1 SQVTM and CDR2 ANQGSEA. The V gene lost 7 bases and the J gene lost 1 base, with 7 bases spanning the gap.

J is TRBJ2-7 and V is TRBV7-4; D call uncertain. The germline gives CDR1 SGHVT, CDR2 SQSDAQ. The CDR3 loop spans 13 amino acids. Trimming shortened V by 6 bases and J by 4 bases, and 13 bases separated the two germline ends. The chain's CDR3 is CASRFLPSYEQYV. The CDR3 coding sequence is TGTGCCAGCAGATTTCTCCCCAGTTACGAGCAGTACGTC.

This clonotype was counted many times. The V call is TRBV7-8, the J call TRBJ2-1; D ambiguous. The CDR3 runs 12 residues. The V gene lost 4 bases and the J gene lost 4 bases, with 5 bases spanning the gap. Germline assignment: CDR1 SGHVS and CDR2 FQNEAQ. Here the CDR3 reads CASSSKYNEQFF. CDR3 sequence (DNA): TGTGCCAGCAGCTCCAAATACAATGAGCAGTTCTTC. Full variable domain (remainder filled in from reference TRBV7-8 and TRBJ2-1): GAGVSQSPRYKVAKRGQDVALRCDPISGHVSLFWYQQALGQGPEFLTYFQNEAQLDKSGLPSDRFFAERPEGSVSTLKIQRTQQEDSAVYLCASSSKYNEQFFGPGTRLTVL.

The chain links TRBV29-1 to TRBJ1-2; tentatively, D is TRBD1 (6 bases). Trimming took off 8 bases at V and 2 bases at J, with 12 bases between the two ends. Germline loops: CDR1 SQVTM, CDR2 ANQGSEA. This CDR3 comprises 12 residues. Here the CDR3 reads CSYLQGNYGYTF. For the CDR3, the DNA is TGCAGCTACCTCCAGGGGAACTATGGCTACACCTTC.

This clonotype was detected many times. This chain connects TRBV12-3 or TRBV12-4 to TRBJ2-1; 10 positions match TRBD2. CDR3 length: 15 residues. The ends lost 2 bases at V and 8 bases at J; junction bases unmatched: 6. The CDR3 here is CASSLTSGGADEQFF. In DNA form, the CDR3 reads TGTGCCAGCAGTTTAACCAGCGGGGGGGCGGATGAGCAGTTCTTC.

The rearrangement links TRBV25-1 to TRBJ2-6; D gene ambiguous. The CDR3 contains 14 residues. The V end was cut by 4 bases, the J end by 0 bases, with 4 bases between. The germline CDR1 and CDR2 sequences are MGHDK and SYGVNS. The CDR3 DNA follows: TGTGCCAGCAGTGGATACTCTGGGGCCAACGTCCTGACTTTC. It is translated as CASSGYSGANVLTF. Complete variable domain (other parts from reference TRBV25-1 and TRBJ2-6): EADIYQTPRYLVIGTGKKITLECSQTMGHDKMYWYQQDPGMELHLIHYSYGVNSTEKGDLSSESTVSRIRTEHFPLTLESARPSHTSQYLCASSGYSGANVLTFGAGSRLTVL.

To note about this clonotype: At one end the junction does not follow the germline gene, possibly because of a read error. The chain joins TRBV25-1 to TRBJ1-1; unclear D gene. The germline CDR1 and CDR2 sequences are MGHDK and SYGVNS. The CDR3 spans 14 residues. The CDR3 DNA is TGTGCCAACAGTGAATTATTAGGGAGCACTGAAGCTTTCTTT. This gives the protein CANSELLGSTEAFF.

In its sample, this clonotype was seen a few times. This rearrangement joins TRBV11-1 to TRBJ2-1; D not certain. The CDR3 is made up of 15 amino acids. Germline V lookup: CDR1 SGHAT, CDR2 FQDESV (reference sequence). V lost 0 bases and J 6 bases, leaving 12 bases between the germline ends. As DNA, the CDR3 is TGTGCCAGCAGCTTAGCGAGCAGTTTTGGCAATGAGCAGTTCTTC. Residues: CASSLASSFGNEQFF.

V and J are TRBV13 and TRBJ2-1; 9 nucleotides match TRBD1. In germline, CDR1 is PRHDT, CDR2 FYEKMQ (reference sequence). The CDR3 is 15 amino acids. V shed 1 base, J shed 8 bases, and the junction held 6 bases outside the gene matches. For the CDR3, the DNA is TGTGCCAGCAGCTTAGCCGGGACAGGGATGTATGAGCAGTTCTTC. It codes for CASSLAGTGMYEQFF.

The chain has TRBV2 and TRBJ2-7; a possible D gene is TRBD1 (5 bases). V gave up 1 base and J gave up 2 bases, with 12 bases separating them. The CDR3 has 15 amino acids. Germline V gives CDR1 SNHLY, CDR2 FYNNEI. The CDR3 bases are TGTGCCAGCAGTGAAGAGGGTATCAGGGCCTACGAGCAGTACTTC. It encodes CASSEEGIRAYEQYF.

A few counts support this clonotype. The rearrangement joins TRBV12-5 to TRBJ2-4, with 9 bases lining up with TRBD1. The CDR3 contains 14 residues. Germline V CDR1 and CDR2: LGHNT, FRNRAP. V lost 1 base, J lost 7 bases, and 2 bases stayed unmatched. The CDR3 here is CASGLGQGVNIQYF. CDR3 bases: TGTGCTAGTGGTTTGGGACAGGGGGTGAACATTCAGTACTTC.

This clonotype was counted a few times. The V and J genes are TRBV12-3 or TRBV12-4 and TRBJ1-2, with no clear D. The CDR3 spans 12 residues. V was pared by 5 bases and J by 4 bases, with 8 bases between. The CDR3: CASSQDFYGYTF. The CDR3 region has the DNA TGTGCCAGCAGTCAGGACTTCTATGGCTACACCTTC.

There are many counts of this clonotype. The chain employs TRBV4-1 and TRBJ2-3, with D perhaps TRBD2 (5 bases). The CDR3 contains 16 residues. The germline V and J ends were trimmed by 4 bases and 5 bases, with 19 bases remaining between them. Looked up from germline, CDR1 is MGHRA and CDR2 is YSYEKL. CDR3 loop: CASSRPGAVARDTQYF. In nucleotides, the CDR3 is TGCGCCAGCAGCCGCCCTGGAGCGGTGGCTCGAGATACGCAGTATTTT.

As for this clonotype: A read error may explain this, as a much larger clone is one base away. The chain is built from TRBV12-3 or TRBV12-4 and TRBJ2-3; D gene uncertain. CDR3 length: 19 amino acids. CDR3 protein: CVSSLMVGRAVLSADTQYF. The CDR3 bases are TGTGTCAGCAGTTTAATGGTGGGTAGGGCGGTACTGTCTGCAGATACGCAGTATTTT.